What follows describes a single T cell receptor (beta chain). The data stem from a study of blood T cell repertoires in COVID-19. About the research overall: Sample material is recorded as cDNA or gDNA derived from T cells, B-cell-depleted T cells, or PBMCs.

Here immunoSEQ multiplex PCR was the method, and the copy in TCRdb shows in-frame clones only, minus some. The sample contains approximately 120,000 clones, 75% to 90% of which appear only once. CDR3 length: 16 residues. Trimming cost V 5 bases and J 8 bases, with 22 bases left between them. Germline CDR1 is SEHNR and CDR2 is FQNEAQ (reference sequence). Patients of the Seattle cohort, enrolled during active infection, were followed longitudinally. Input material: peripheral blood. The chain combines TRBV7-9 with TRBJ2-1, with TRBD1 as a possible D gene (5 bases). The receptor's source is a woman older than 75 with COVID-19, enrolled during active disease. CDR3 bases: TGTGCCAGCAGCCTACTCCAGGGAATGGACGGCGATGAGCAGTTCTTC. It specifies CASSLLQGMDGDEQFF.